Listed here are 18 T cell receptor beta chains from one sample, sequenced in a study of breast tumors, draining lymph nodes, adjacent tissues. TCRdb independently ran MiXCR on the multiplex PCR reads; one entry per CDR3 protein. The profile shows 150,000 to 200,000 distinct CDR3 sequences, 33% of them singletons. Axillary draining lymph nodes of breast cancer patients supplied the node samples. Sequencing used axillary lymph node tissue. The receptors originated from a female donor with breast cancer. Some clones in this sample may be carry-over from other donors' samples.

This clonotype came up many times. The V and J genes are TRBV24-1 and TRBJ2-2, with 7 bases identical to TRBD1. The V gene end was trimmed by 7 bases and the J gene end by 4 bases; junction bases not matched to a gene: 5. The CDR3 runs to 14 residues. CDR1 is KGHDR, CDR2 SFDVKD, per germline. In nucleotides, the CDR3 is TGTGCCACCAGACCACAGGGGACCACCGGGGAGCTGTTTTTT. Protein sequence: CATRPQGTTGELFF.

This clonotype appeared many times. The chain couples TRBV9 to TRBJ2-1, with 8 bases aligning to TRBD1. The CDR3 runs to 17 residues. V gave up 1 base and J gave up 8 bases; unmatched junction bases: 14. Germline CDR1 reads SGDLS; CDR2 reads YYNGEE. In nucleotides, the CDR3 is TGTGCCAGCAGCGTAACCGTAGGACAGGGATTTTTCGATGAGCAGTTCTTC. It codes for CASSVTVGQGFFDEQFF.

The V gene is TRBV6-5, the J gene TRBJ1-1, with D hard to call. The CDR3 covers 13 residues. With 0 bases removed from V and 1 base from J, the gap between germline ends came to 3 bases. In germline, CDR1 is MNHEY, CDR2 SVGAGI. CDR3: CASSYSRNTEAFF. CDR3 in DNA: TGTGCCAGCAGTTACTCGAGGAACACTGAAGCTTTCTTT.

The chain employs TRBV6-2 or TRBV6-3 and TRBJ2-1; 9 nucleotides align to TRBD2. With 2 bases clipped from V and 8 bases from J, the junction kept 7 bases outside the gene matches. There are 15 residues in the CDR3. Germline V gives CDR1 MNHEY, CDR2 SVGEGT. The CDR3 DNA follows: TGTGCCAGCAGTTACGGCGGGAGGGGGGGTTATGAGCAGTTCTTC. This translates into CASSYGGRGGYEQFF.

This CDR3 reads CATSRDPNTEAFF. The CDR3 DNA follows: TGTGCCACCAGCAGAGATCCGAACACTGAAGCTTTCTTT. The rearrangement uses TRBV15 and TRBJ1-1, with D unclear. The CDR3 sequence is 13 residues long. Germline assignment: CDR1 LNHNV and CDR2 YYDKDF (reference sequence). V was cut by 0 bases and J by 1 base, with 3 bases left in between.

This clonotype was observed at least ten times. V usage is TRBV20-1 and J usage is TRBJ2-7; a weak D match, TRBD2 (7 bases). The germline V gene has CDR1 DFQATT and CDR2 SNEGSKA (reference sequence). The CDR3 is made up of 16 amino acids. The V end lost 3 bases, the J end lost 0 bases, and 18 bases lay between the germline ends. CDR3 sequence reads: CSARPRGAGSSYEQYF. CDR3 bases: TGCAGTGCTAGGCCTCGGGGGGCGGGGAGCTCCTACGAGCAGTACTTC.

This clonotype occurred many times. This chain uses TRBV3-1 with TRBJ1-4; TRBD1 might be the D (6 bases). V lost 3 bases to trimming and J lost 3 bases, with 17 bases between them. From germline, CDR1 is LGHDT and CDR2 YNNKEL (reference sequence). The CDR3 is 17 residues long. The CDR3 DNA sequence: TGTGCCAGCAGCCATTTCCGTAGGGGGGGGTCTAATGAAAAACTGTTTTTT. Amino acid sequence: CASSHFRRGGSNEKLFF.

This clonotype was seen more than once but under ten times. Being one base from a much bigger clone, this may be a read error. The V and J genes are TRBV5-8 and TRBJ2-3, with 9 bases fitting TRBD2. The length of the CDR3 is 15 residues. Germline trimming cut 0 bases from V and 11 bases from J; bases unmatched to any gene: 10. In germline, CDR1 is SGHTS, CDR2 YDEGEE. The CDR3 loop reads CASSLAGAGGAGQYF. CDR3 nucleotide sequence: TGTGCCAGCAGCTTGGCCGGAGCGGGGGGAGCGGGGCAGTATTTT.

This clonotype was seen many times. This chain connects TRBV10-3 to TRBJ1-1; 7 nucleotides match TRBD1. The germline V gene encodes CDR1 ENHRY and CDR2 SYGVKD. V lost 2 bases to trimming and J lost 2 bases; unmatched junction nucleotides: 5. The CDR3 sequence is 15 residues long. The CDR3 nucleotides read TGTGCCATCAGTGAGGGGACAGAGACTAACACTGAAGCTTTCTTT. It encodes CAISEGTETNTEAFF.

This clonotype was detected a few times. CDR3 nucleotide sequence: TGTGCCAGCAGACTACAGGGGAGAATCTATGGCTACACCTTC. This gives the protein CASRLQGRIYGYTF. J is TRBJ1-2 and V is TRBV6-2 or TRBV6-3, with 7 bases matching TRBD1. Trimming took 6 bases from V and 4 from J; bases not matched to a gene: 8. The CDR3 is 14 amino acids. Germline V CDR1 and CDR2: MNHEY, SVGEGT.

V usage is TRBV24-1 and J usage is TRBJ1-4; no clear D. The CDR3 consists of 14 residues. The V gene's germline CDR1 is KGHDR and CDR2 SFDVKD. V lost 3 bases to trimming and J lost 5 bases, with 9 bases between them. The CDR3 nucleotides are TGTGCCACCAGTGATGGAACGGGAAATGAAAAACTGTTTTTT. Translation: CATSDGTGNEKLFF.

In regard to this clonotype: Likely a read error: the CDR3 ends without its conserved phenylalanine or tryptophan. V is TRBV2 and J is TRBJ2-1; D tentatively fits TRBD1 or TRBD2 (5 bases each). The CDR3 runs to 12 residues. Germline CDR1 and CDR2: SNHLY and FYNNEI. The CDR3 reads CASGEVGTEQFS. Written as DNA, the CDR3 is TGTGCCAGCGGTGAAGTCGGGACTGAGCAGTTCTCC.

This clonotype was seen many times. The chain is built from TRBV9 and TRBJ2-7; 7 bases map to TRBD2. The V and J ends lost 4 bases and 2 bases, in that order; junction bases with no gene match: 15. This CDR3 is 17 amino acids long. The V gene's germline CDR1 is SGDLS and CDR2 YYNGEE. CDR3 nucleotide sequence: TGTGCCAGCAGCCCTACACCCCTGGGGACTACTACCTACGAGCAGTACTTC. Translated: CASSPTPLGTTTYEQYF.

Concerning this clonotype itself: A much larger clone is a single base away; this may be a read error. This chain uses TRBV11-2 with TRBJ2-4; 7 nucleotides align to TRBD1. CDR3 size: 14 residues. V was pared by 5 bases and J by 5 bases, with 6 bases of the junction left unmatched. CDR1 is SGHAT and CDR2 is FQNNGV in the germline V gene. The CDR3 sequence: CASSRQTGQNIQYF. Written as DNA, the CDR3 is TGTGCCAGCAGCCGCCAGACAGGGCAAAACATTCAGTACTTC. The whole variable domain, filled in from reference TRBV11-2 and TRBJ2-4, reads EAGVAQSPRYKIIEKRQSVAFWCNPISGHATLYWYQQILGQGPKLLIQFQNNGVVDDSQLPKDRFSAERLKGVDSTLKIQPAKLEDSAVYLCASSRQTGQNIQYFGAGTRLSVL.

The rearrangement joins TRBV7-8 to TRBJ2-1; D is ambiguous. There are 14 residues in the CDR3. Trimming shortened V by 5 bases and J by 4 bases, and 12 bases separated the two germline ends. The germline gives CDR1 SGHVS, CDR2 FQNEAQ. CDR3 DNA: TGTGCCAGCAGCCAAGAGAAACGTTACAATGAGCAGTTCTTC. This gives the protein CASSQEKRYNEQFF.

This clonotype was seen ten or more times. CDR3 nucleotide sequence: TGTGCCAGCAGCCAACAGATTAATTCACCCCTCCACTTT. It is translated as CASSQQINSPLHF. The J gene is TRBJ1-6, the V gene TRBV3-1; unclear D gene. The length of the CDR3 is 13 residues. CDR1 is LGHDT, CDR2 YNNKEL, per germline (reference sequence). The V and J ends lost 2 bases and 6 bases respectively, with 5 bases between them. The variable domain in full, completed from reference TRBV3-1 and TRBJ1-6, reads DTAVSQTPKYLVTQMGNDKSIKCEQNLGHDTMYWYKQDSKKFLKIMFSYNNKELIINETVPNRFSPKSPDKAHLNLHINSLELGDSAVYFCASSQQINSPLHFGNGTRLTVT.

Worth noting for this clonotype: It is likely a read error, because the conserved phenylalanine at the end of the CDR3 is missing. The DNA is left out, because the CDR3 cannot be placed on it with certainty; the CDR3 is given as TCRdb lists it. The chain carries TRBV7-3 and TRBJ2-1; the tabulated D call, TRBD2, remains unverified against the DNA. The CDR3 spans 14 amino acids, including both terminal residues. Germline CDR1 is SGHTA and CDR2 is FQGTGA. The CDR3 here is CASSLDGSYNEQSL.

Remarks on this clonotype: A much more abundant neighbour one base away suggests this may be a read error. The J gene is TRBJ1-5, the V gene TRBV6-1, with 7 bases that match TRBD1. Germline CDR1 reads MNHNS; CDR2 reads SASEGT. V lost 8 bases and J lost 0; bases outside the gene matches: 7. The CDR3 is made up of 15 amino acids. The CDR3 region has the DNA TGTGCCAGCTTTAGAGGGGGCTATAGCAATCAGCCCCAGCATTTT. As protein: CASFRGGYSNQPQHF.